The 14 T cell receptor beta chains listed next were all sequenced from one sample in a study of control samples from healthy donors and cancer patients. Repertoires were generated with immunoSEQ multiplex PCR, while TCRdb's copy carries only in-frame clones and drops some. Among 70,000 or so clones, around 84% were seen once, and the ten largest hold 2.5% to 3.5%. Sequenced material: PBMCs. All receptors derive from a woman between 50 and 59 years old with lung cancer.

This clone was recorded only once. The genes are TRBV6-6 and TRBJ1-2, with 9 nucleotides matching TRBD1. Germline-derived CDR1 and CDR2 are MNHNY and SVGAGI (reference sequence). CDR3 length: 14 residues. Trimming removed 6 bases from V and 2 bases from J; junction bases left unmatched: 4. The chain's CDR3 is CASRGQGDNYGYTF. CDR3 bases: TGTGCCAGCAGGGGACAGGGAGACAACTATGGCTACACCTTC.

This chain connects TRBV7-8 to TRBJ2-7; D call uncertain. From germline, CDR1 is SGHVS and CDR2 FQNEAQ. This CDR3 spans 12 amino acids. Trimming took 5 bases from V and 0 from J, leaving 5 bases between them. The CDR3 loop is CASSLISYEQYF. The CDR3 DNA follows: TGTGCCAGCAGCCTTATCTCCTACGAGCAGTACTTC. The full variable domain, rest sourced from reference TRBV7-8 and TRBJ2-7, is GAGVSQSPRYKVAKRGQDVALRCDPISGHVSLFWYQQALGQGPEFLTYFQNEAQLDKSGLPSDRFFAERPEGSVSTLKIQRTQQEDSAVYLCASSLISYEQYFGPGTRLTVT.

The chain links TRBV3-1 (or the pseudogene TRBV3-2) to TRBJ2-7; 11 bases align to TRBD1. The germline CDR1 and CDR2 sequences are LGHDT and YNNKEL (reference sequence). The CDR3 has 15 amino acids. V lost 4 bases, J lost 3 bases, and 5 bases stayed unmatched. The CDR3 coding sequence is TGTGCCAGCAGCCCGCCGGGGACAGGGGGCTACGAGCAGTACTTC. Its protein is CASSPPGTGGYEQYF.

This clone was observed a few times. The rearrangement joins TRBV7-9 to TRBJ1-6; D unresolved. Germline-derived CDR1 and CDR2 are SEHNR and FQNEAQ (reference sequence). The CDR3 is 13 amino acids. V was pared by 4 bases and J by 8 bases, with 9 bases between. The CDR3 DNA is TGTGCCAGCAGCTGGGAGGTAGATTCACCCCTCCACTTT. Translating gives CASSWEVDSPLHF.

The CDR3 is CASSLGNQPQHF. DNA for the CDR3: TGTGCCAGCAGCTTAGGCAATCAGCCCCAGCATTTT. The gene calls are TRBV7-9 and TRBJ1-5; D unresolved. V gave up 1 base and J gave up 2 bases, with 0 bases separating them. CDR1 and CDR2 from the germline V gene are SEHNR and FQNEAQ (reference sequence). CDR3 length equals 12 residues.

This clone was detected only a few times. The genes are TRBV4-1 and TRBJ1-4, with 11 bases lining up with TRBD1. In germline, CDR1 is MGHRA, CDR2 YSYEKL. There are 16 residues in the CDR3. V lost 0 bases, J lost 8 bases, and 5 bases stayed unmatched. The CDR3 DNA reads TGCGCCAGCAGCCAAGATTCTTGGACAGGGGGCGAAAAACTGTTTTTT. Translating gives CASSQDSWTGGEKLFF.

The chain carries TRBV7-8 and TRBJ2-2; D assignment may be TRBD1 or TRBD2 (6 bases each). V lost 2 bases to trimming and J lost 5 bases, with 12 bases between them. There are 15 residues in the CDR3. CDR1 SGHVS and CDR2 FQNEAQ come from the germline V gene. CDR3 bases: TGTGCCAGCAGCTTAACCGGGGGCAGAACCGGGGAGCTGTTTTTT. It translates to CASSLTGGRTGELFF.

The CDR3 region is CASNAQHSGNTIYF. The CDR3 DNA follows: TGTGCCAGTAACGCACAGCACTCTGGAAACACCATATATTTT. This chain joins TRBV19 and TRBJ1-3, with D uncertain. Trimming removed 7 bases at V and 0 bases at J, with 10 bases between. Looked up from germline, CDR1 is LNHDA and CDR2 is SQIVND (reference sequence). This CDR3 is built from 14 residues.

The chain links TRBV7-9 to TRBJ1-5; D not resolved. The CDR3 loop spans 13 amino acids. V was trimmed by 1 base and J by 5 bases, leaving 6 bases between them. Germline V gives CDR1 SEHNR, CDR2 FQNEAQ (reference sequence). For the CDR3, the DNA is TGTGCCAGCAGCTTAGGAGGATATCAGCCCCAGCATTTT. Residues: CASSLGGYQPQHF.

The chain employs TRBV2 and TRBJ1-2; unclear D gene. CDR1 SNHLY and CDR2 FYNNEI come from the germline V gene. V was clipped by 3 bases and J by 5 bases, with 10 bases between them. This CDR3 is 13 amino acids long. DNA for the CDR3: TGTGCCAGCAGTGATATGGCAATTTATGGCTACACCTTC. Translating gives CASSDMAIYGYTF.

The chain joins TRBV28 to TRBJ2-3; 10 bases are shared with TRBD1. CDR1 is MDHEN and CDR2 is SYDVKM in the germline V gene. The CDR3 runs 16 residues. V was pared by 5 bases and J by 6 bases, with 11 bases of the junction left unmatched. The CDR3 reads CASSQWTGGADDTQYF. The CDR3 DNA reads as TGTGCCAGCAGTCAGTGGACAGGGGGGGCGGACGATACGCAGTATTTT.

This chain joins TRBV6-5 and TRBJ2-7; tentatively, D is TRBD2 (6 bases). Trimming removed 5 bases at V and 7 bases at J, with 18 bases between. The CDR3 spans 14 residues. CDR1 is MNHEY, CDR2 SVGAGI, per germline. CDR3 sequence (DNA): TGTGCCAGCAGTCCTTCCGCGGGGACGGGGGAGCAGTACTTC. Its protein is CASSPSAGTGEQYF.

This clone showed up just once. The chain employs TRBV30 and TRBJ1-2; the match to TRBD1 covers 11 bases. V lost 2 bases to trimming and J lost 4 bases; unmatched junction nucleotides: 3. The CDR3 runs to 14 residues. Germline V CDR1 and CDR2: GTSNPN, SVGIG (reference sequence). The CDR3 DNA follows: TGTGCCTGGAGTAAGGACAGGGGGCCCTATGGCTACACCTTC. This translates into CAWSKDRGPYGYTF.

The CDR3 protein is CASSEGRTEAFF. The CDR3 DNA follows: TGTGCCAGCAGTGAAGGGAGAACTGAAGCTTTCTTT. This chain joins TRBV2 and TRBJ1-1; D remains ambiguous. This CDR3 is built from 12 residues. Germline-derived CDR1 and CDR2 are SNHLY and FYNNEI. V was trimmed by 1 base and J by 5 bases, leaving 5 bases between them.